This TCR beta chain was sequenced in a study of T cells in Graves' hyperthyroidism and ophthalmopathy. In this sample, this clonotype turned up many times. The target antigen is unknown. V gave up 2 bases and J gave up 8 bases, with 9 bases separating them. This CDR3 comprises 13 residues. Germline-derived CDR1 and CDR2 are SGHTA and FQGNSA. Study conclusions and caveats: Blood held most thyroid clonotypes expanded above 0.001 frequency.

Researchers amplified the TCR beta CDR3 regions from RNA transcripts. The TCR CDR3 was amplified in a first-round RT-PCR using the HTBI primer set. Via MiXCR, TCRdb re-called the multiplex PCR reads, giving one row per CDR3 protein. The sample carries a few hundred thousand distinct CDR3 sequences, about 15% recorded once. Exclusions: uncontrolled infection, other autoimmune disease, pregnancy, lactation. Sample collection date corresponds to first hyperthyroidism diagnosis, prior to any ophthalmopathy symptoms. Using around 10 ml of fresh peripheral blood, PBMCs were prepared. V and J are TRBV7-2 and TRBJ2-2; no firm D call. The sample comprised blood. The TCR was taken from a woman aged 35 to 49 with Graves' hyperthyroidism that later progressed to Graves' ophthalmopathy. The CDR3 bases are TGTGCCAGCAGCTTAATGGGAAAAGGGGAGCTGTTTTTT. Protein sequence: CASSLMGKGELFF.